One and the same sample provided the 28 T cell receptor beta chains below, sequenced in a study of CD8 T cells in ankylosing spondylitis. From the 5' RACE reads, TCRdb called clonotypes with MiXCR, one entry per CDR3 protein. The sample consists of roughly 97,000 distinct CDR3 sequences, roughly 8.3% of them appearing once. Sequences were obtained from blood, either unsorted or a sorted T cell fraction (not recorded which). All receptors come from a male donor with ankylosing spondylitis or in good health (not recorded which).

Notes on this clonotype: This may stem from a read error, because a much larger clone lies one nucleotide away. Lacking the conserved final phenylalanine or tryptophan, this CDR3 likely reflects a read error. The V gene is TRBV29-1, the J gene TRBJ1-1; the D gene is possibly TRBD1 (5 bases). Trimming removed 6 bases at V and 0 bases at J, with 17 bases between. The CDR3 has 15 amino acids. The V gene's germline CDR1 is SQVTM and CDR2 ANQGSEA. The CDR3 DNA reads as TGCAGCGTGGATGTAGGGAGACAGATGAACACTGAAGCTTTCGTT. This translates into CSVDVGRQMNTEAFV.

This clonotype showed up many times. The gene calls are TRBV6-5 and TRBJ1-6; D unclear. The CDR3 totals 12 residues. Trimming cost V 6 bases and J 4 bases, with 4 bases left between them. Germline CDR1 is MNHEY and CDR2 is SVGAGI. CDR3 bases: TGTGCCAGCAGGGAATATAATTCACCCCTCCACTTT. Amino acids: CASREYNSPLHF.

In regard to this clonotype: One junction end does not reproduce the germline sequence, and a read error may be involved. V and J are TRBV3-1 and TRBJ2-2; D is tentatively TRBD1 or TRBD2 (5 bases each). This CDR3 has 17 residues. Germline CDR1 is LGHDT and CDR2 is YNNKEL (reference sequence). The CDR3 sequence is CASTQDVRLAGTGELFF. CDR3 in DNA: TGTGCCAGCACCCAAGATGTCCGGCTAGCAGGGACCGGGGAGCTGTTTTTT.

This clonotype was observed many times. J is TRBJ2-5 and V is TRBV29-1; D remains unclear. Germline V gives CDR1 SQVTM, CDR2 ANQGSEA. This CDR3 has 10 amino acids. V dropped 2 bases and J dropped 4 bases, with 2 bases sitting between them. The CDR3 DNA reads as TGCAGCGTTGAAAGAGAGACCCAGTACTTC. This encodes CSVERETQYF.

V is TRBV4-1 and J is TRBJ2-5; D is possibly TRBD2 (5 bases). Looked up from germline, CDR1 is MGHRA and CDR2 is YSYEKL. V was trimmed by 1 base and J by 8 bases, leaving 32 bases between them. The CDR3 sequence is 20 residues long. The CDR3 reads CASSQVGTPGLYRTSKTQYF. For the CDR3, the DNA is TGCGCCAGCAGCCAAGTGGGAACGCCGGGATTATATCGCACCAGTAAAACCCAGTACTTC.

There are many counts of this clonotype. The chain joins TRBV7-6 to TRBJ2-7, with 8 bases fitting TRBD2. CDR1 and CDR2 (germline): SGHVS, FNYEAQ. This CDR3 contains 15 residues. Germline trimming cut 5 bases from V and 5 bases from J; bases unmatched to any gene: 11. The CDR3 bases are TGTGCCAGCAGCCCCCTACTTGGGACTAGGAACGAGCAGTACTTC. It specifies CASSPLLGTRNEQYF.

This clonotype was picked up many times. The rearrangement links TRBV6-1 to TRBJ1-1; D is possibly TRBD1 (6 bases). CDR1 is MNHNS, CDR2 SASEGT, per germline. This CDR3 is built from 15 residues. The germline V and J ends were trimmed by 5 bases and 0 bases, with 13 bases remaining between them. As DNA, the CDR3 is TGTGCCAGCAGTACCCTCGGGACATTGAACACTGAAGCTTTCTTT. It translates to CASSTLGTLNTEAFF.

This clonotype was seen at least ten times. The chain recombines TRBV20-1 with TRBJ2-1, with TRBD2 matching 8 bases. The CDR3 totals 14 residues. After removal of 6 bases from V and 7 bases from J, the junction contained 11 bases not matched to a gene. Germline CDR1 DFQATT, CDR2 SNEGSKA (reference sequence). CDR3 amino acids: CSAPGGGVDNEQFF. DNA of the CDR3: TGCAGTGCACCCGGGGGGGGAGTGGATAATGAGCAGTTCTTC.

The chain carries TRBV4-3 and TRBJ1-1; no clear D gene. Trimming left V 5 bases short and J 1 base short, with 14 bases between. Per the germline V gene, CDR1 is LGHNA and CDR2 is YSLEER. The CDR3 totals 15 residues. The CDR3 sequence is CASSGRTGANTEAFF. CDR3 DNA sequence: TGCGCCAGCAGCGGGCGGACGGGCGCGAACACTGAAGCTTTCTTT.

CDR3 sequence reads: CASSLTYGNQPQHF. CDR3 sequence (DNA): TGTGCCAGCAGCTTAACCTACGGCAATCAGCCCCAGCATTTT. The J gene is TRBJ1-5, the V gene TRBV7-2; D gene uncertain. This CDR3 contains 14 residues. The germline V gene encodes CDR1 SGHTA and CDR2 FQGNSA. The ends were cut back, 2 bases at V and 2 bases at J, with 7 bases in the middle.

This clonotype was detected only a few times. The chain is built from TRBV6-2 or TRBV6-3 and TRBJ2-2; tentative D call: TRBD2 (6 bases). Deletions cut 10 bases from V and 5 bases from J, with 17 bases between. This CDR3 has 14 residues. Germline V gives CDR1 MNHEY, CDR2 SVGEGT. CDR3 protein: CATQTGLSTGELFF. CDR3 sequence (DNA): TGTGCCACCCAAACGGGACTCTCTACCGGGGAGCTGTTTTTT.

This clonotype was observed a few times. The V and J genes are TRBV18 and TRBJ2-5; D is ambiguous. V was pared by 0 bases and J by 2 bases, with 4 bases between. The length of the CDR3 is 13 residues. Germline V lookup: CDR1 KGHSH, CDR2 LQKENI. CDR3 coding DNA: TGTGCCAGCTCACCACCTCCACAAGAGACCCAGTACTTC. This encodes CASSPPPQETQYF.

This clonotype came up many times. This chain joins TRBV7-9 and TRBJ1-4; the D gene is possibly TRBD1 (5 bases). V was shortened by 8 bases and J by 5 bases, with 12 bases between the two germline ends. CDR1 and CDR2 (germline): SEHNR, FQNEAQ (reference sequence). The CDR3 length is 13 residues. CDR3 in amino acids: CASRLGGNEKLFF. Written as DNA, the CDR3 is TGTGCCAGCCGCCTTGGGGGGAATGAAAAACTGTTTTTT.

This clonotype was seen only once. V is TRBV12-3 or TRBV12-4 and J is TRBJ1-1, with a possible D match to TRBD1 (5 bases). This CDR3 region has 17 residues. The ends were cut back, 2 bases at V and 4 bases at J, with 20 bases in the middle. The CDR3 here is CASSLTNRDLMVTEAFF. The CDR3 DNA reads TGTGCCAGCAGTTTAACGAATAGGGACCTAATGGTCACTGAAGCTTTCTTT.

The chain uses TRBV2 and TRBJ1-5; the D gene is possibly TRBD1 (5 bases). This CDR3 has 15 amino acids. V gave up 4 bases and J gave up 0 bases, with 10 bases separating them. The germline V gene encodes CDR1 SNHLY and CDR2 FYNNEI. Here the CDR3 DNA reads TGTGCCAGCAGTGTTTACGGGGCTAGCAATCAGCCCCAGCATTTT. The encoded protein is CASSVYGASNQPQHF.

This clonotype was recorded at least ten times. The CDR3 DNA reads TGCGCCAGCAGCTCCCGAATTCAAGAGACCCAGTACTTC. This encodes CASSSRIQETQYF. The genes are TRBV5-1 and TRBJ2-5, with D unclear. The germline V gene encodes CDR1 SGHRS and CDR2 YFSETQ. V lost 3 bases to trimming and J lost 2 bases, with 8 bases between them. The CDR3 sequence is 13 residues long.

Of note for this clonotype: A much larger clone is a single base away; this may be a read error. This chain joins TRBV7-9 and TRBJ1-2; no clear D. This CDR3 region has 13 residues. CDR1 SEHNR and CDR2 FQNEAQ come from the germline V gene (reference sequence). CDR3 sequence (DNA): TGTGTCAGCAGCTTGGTTCTCGGGAAAGGCTACACCTTC. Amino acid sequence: CVSSLVLGKGYTF.

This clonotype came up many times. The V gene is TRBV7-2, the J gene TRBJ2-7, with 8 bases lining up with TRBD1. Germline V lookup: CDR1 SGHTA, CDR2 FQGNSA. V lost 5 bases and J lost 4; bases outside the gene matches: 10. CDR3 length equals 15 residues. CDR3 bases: TGTGCCAGCAGCGGAAGGGCAGGGGGCTTATACGAGCAGTACTTC. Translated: CASSGRAGGLYEQYF. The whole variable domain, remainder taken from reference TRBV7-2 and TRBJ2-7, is GAGVSQSPSNKVTEKGKDVELRCDPISGHTALYWYRQSLGQGLEFLIYFQGNSAPDKSGLPSDRFSAERTGGSVSTLTIQRTQQEDSAVYLCASSGRAGGLYEQYFGPGTRLTVT.

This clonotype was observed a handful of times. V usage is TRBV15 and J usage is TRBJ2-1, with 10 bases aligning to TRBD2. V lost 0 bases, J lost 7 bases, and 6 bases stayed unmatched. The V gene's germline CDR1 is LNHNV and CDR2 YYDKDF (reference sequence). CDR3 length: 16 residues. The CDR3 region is CATSRDPSGSGNEQFF. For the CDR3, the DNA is TGTGCCACCAGCAGAGATCCTAGCGGGAGTGGGAATGAGCAGTTCTTC.

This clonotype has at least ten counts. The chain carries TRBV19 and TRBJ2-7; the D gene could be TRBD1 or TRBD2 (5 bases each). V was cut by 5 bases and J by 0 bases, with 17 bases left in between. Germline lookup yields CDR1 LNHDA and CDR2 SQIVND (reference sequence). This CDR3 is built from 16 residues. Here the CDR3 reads CASSPQGSAGSYEQYF. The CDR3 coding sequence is TGTGCCAGTAGTCCCCAGGGTAGCGCGGGCTCCTACGAGCAGTACTTC.

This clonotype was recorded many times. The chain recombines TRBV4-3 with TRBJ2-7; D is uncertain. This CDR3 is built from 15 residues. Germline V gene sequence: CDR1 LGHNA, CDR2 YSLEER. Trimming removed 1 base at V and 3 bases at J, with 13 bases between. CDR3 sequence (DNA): TGCGCCAGCAGCCAAGCGGCAGGAGAAGGCTACGAGCAGTACTTC. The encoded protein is CASSQAAGEGYEQYF.

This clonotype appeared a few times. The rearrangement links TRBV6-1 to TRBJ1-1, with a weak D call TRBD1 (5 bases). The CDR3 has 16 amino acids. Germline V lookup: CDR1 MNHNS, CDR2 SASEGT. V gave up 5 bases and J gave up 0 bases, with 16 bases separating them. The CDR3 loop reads CASSPPGRSMNTEAFF. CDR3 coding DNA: TGTGCCAGCAGTCCCCCGGGACGGAGCATGAACACTGAAGCTTTCTTT.

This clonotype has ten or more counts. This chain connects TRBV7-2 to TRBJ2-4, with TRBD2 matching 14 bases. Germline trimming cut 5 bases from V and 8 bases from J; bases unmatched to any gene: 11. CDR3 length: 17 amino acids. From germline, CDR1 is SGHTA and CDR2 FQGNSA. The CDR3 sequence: CASSQGLAGGKIDIQYF. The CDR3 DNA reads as TGTGCCAGCAGCCAAGGACTAGCGGGAGGAAAGATTGACATTCAGTACTTC. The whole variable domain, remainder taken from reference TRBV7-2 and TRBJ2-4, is GAGVSQSPSNKVTEKGKDVELRCDPISGHTALYWYRQSLGQGLEFLIYFQGNSAPDKSGLPSDRFSAERTGGSVSTLTIQRTQQEDSAVYLCASSQGLAGGKIDIQYFGAGTRLSVL.

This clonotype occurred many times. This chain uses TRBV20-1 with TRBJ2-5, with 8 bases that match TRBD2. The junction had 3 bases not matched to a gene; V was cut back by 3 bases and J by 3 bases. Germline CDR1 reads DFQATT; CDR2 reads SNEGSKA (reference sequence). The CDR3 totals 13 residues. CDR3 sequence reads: CSASYSGEETQYF. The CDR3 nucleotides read TGCAGTGCTAGTTATAGCGGGGAAGAGACCCAGTACTTC.

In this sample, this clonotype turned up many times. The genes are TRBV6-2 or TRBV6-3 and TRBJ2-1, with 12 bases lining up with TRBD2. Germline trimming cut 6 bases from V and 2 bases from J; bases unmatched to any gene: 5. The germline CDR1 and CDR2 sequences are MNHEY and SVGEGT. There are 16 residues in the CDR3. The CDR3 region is CASRTLAGGPYNEQFF. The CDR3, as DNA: TGTGCCAGCAGGACCCTAGCGGGGGGGCCCTACAATGAGCAGTTCTTC.

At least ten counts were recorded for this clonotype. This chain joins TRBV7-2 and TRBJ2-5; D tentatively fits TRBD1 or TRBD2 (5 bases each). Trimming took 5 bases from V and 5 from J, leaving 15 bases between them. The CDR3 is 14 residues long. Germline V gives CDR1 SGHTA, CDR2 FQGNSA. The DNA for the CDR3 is TGTGCCAGCAGCGTCGGGACGGCAGTGGAGACCCAGTACTTC. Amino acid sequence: CASSVGTAVETQYF.

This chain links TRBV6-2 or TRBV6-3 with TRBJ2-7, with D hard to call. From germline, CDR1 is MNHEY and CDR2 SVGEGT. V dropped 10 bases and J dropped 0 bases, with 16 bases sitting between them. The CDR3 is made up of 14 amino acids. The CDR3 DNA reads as TGTGCCACCTCGACCGGCCACTTCTCCTACGAGCAGTACTTC. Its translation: CATSTGHFSYEQYF.

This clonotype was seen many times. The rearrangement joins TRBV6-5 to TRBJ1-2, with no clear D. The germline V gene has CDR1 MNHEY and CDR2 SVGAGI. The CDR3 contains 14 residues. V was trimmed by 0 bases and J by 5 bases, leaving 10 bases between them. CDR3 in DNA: TGTGCCAGCAGTTACTCCCCCTCTCCTTATGGCTACACCTTC. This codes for CASSYSPSPYGYTF.